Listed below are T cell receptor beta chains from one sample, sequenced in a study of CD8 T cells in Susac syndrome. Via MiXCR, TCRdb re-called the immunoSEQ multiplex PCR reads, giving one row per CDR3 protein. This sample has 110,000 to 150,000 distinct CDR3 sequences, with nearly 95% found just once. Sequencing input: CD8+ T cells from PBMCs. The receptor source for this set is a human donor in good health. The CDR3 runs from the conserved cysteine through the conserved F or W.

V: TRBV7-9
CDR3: CASSLALAGEYDEQFF

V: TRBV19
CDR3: CASTMPGTANTEAFF

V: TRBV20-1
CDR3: CSASSSGRIEQYF

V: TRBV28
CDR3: CASSLLGGVETMTGASGANVLTF

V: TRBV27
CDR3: CASRELIYNEQFF

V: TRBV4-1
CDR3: CASSGRDRGTDTQYF

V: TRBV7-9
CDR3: CASSTGSLEQFF

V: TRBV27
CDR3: CATRLAGESGADTQYF

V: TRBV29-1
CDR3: CSVEAGPYEQYF

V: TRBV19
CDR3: CASSSGTLGDTQYF

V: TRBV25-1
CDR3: CASSGPGANYGYTF

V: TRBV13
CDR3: CASGMDTDTQYF

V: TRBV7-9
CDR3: CASSLGGQSTDTQYF

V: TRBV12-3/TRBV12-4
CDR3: CASSPGPRVGTDTQYF

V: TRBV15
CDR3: CATSRKSRLQETQYF

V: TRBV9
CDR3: CASSVAVSQETQYF

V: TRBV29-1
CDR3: CSVDAGLNEQYF

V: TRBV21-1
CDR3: CASSPRKRGAYSNQPQHF

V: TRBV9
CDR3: CASSATGENQPQHF

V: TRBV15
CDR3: CATSRDRETQYF

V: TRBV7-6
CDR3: CASSQTGFRDTQYF

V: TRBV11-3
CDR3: CASSPRLAGVEDEQFF

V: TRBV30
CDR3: CAWSESRNEQFF

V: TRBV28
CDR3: CASSHGLAGAGELFF

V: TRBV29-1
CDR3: CSVEKGGLYGYTF

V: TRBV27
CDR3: CASSLVGEWDEQYF

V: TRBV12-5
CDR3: CASGWDLSGELFF

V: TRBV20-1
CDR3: CSARDEGNEQYF

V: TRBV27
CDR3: CASSHRTSGRDTQYF

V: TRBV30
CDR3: CAWSVVLQDGNTIYF

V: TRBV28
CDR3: CASKSQGGYTF

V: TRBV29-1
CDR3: CSVEVGGHLSYEQYF

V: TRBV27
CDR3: CASSSQGRDFNTIYF

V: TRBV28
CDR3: CASSSGGLSGANVLTF

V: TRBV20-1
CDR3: CSALARTTSYEQYF

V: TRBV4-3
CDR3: CASSQASGGDYEQYF

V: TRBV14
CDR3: CASSQDVHTYEQYF

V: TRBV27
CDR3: CASSLGDRGLNEQFF

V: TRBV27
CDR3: CASSLRQGDTGELFF

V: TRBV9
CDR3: CASSVGEGTYEQYF

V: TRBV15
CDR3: CATSRDGGGSGYEQYF

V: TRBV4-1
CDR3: CASSQAGVGYTF

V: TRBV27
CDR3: CASSLTAETAYEQYF

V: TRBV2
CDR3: CASSPETGIDGYTF

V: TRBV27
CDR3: CASSLRGWDQPQHF

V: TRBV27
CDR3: CASSRMGTPDTQYF

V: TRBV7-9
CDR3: CASSLGSVPREAFF

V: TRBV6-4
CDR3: CASSGQGGANEQFF

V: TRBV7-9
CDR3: CASSLRTSGSVHEQYF

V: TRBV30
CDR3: CAWSPDGRINYGYTF

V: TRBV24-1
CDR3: CATSDSVTAGELFF

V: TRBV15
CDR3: CATSSRTVSYNEQFF

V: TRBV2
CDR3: CASATGGREQYF

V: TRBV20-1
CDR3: CSASVWLLGDSNQPQHF